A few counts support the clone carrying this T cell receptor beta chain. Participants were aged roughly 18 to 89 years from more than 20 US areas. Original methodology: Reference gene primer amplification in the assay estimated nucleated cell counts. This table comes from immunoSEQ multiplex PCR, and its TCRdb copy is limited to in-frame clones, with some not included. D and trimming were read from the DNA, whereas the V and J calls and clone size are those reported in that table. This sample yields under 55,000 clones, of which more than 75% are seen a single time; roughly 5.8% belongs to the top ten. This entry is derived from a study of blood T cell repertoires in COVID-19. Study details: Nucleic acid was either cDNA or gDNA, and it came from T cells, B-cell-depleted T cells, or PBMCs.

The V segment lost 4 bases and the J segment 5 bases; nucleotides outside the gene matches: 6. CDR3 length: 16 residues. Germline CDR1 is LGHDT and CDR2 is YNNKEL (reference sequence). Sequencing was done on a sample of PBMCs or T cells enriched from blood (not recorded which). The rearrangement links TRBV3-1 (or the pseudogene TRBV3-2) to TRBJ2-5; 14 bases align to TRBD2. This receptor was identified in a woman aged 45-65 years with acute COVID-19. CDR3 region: CASSPRTSGGWETQYF. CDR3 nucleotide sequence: TGTGCCAGCAGCCCGAGGACTAGCGGGGGGTGGGAGACCCAGTACTTC.